These 30 T cell receptor beta chains share one sample of origin, sequenced in a study of shared clonotypes between healthy human individuals. Sequencing used immunoSEQ multiplex PCR; TCRdb keeps in-frame clones, though not all of them. The sample yields some 1 million clones, around 75% seen once. The specimen sequenced was memory CD4+ T cells sorted from blood. Noted subset: CD45RA-negative fraction. Receptors were obtained from a man younger than 35 in good health.

The rearrangement joins TRBV5-1 to TRBJ2-3; 7 bases line up with TRBD2. Losses at the gene ends were 4 bases for V and 2 bases for J; bases not matched to a gene: 4. Germline-derived CDR1 and CDR2 are SGHRS and YFSETQ. The CDR3 is made up of 14 amino acids. CDR3 DNA sequence: TGCGCCAGCAGCAAGGCGGGGGACACAGATACGCAGTATTTT. It yields the protein CASSKAGDTDTQYF.

This clone was recorded a few times. Other DNA sequences in the same sample also yield this CDR3. The CDR3 bases are TGCAGCGTTGTATTGGGTGGAGAGACCCAGTACTTC. Protein: CSVVLGGETQYF. The rearrangement uses TRBV29-1 and TRBJ2-5; D unclear. Germline CDR1 SQVTM, CDR2 ANQGSEA. Deletions cut 4 bases from V and 4 bases from J, with 10 bases between. The CDR3 is 12 residues long.

This chain links TRBV15 with TRBJ2-2; TRBD2 aligns across 7 bases. The germline V gene has CDR1 LNHNV and CDR2 YYDKDF (reference sequence). The V segment lost 8 bases and the J segment 0 bases; nucleotides outside the gene matches: 0. The CDR3 extends over 13 amino acids. CDR3 amino acids: CATGLANTGELFF. The CDR3 DNA sequence: TGTGCCACCGGACTAGCGAACACCGGGGAGCTGTTTTTT.

V usage is TRBV19 and J usage is TRBJ2-2; perhaps D is TRBD1 or TRBD2 (5 bases each). Germline V gene lookup returns CDR1 LNHDA and CDR2 SQIVND (reference sequence). The CDR3 totals 12 residues. V was pared by 4 bases and J by 7 bases, with 7 bases between. CDR3 amino acids: CASSRGVGELFF. CDR3 DNA: TGTGCCAGTAGTAGAGGGGTCGGGGAGCTGTTTTTT. The variable domain in full, with the rest retrieved from reference TRBV19 and TRBJ2-2, is DGGITQSPKYLFRKEGQNVTLSCEQNLNHDAMYWYRQDPGQGLRLIYYSQIVNDFQKGDIAEGYSVSREKKESFPLTVTSAQKNPTAFYLCASSRGVGELFFGEGSRLTVL.

V and J are TRBV9 and TRBJ2-5; TRBD2 agrees at 8 bases. Germline lookup yields CDR1 SGDLS and CDR2 YYNGEE. The CDR3 is made up of 15 amino acids. With V trimmed by 1 base and J by 4 bases, 6 bases remained unmatched. The DNA for the CDR3 is TGTGCCAGCAGCGTATCCGGTAGCGGGGCAGAGACCCAGTACTTC. It yields the protein CASSVSGSGAETQYF. Using reference TRBV9 and TRBJ2-5 for the parts outside the CDR3, the full variable domain is DSGVTQTPKHLITATGQRVTLRCSPRSGDLSVYWYQQSLDQGLQFLIQYYNGEERAKGNILERFSAQQFPDLHSELNLSSLELGDSALYFCASSVSGSGAETQYFGPGTRLLVL.

This clone was observed a single time. V and J are TRBV6-5 and TRBJ2-5, with a tentative D call TRBD2 (6 bases). Trimming cost V 7 bases and J 6 bases, with 18 bases left between them. The CDR3 has 14 amino acids. The V gene's germline CDR1 is MNHEY and CDR2 SVGAGI. As DNA, the CDR3 is TGTGCCAGCACCACCGGGGGTAGCGTGAAGACCCAGTACTTC. This gives the protein CASTTGGSVKTQYF.

This chain links TRBV5-4 with TRBJ1-2, with D maybe TRBD1 (6 bases). This CDR3 has 14 residues. Germline-derived CDR1 and CDR2 are SGHNT and YYREEE (reference sequence). The V and J ends lost 4 bases and 7 bases respectively, with 17 bases between them. The CDR3 nucleotides are TGTGCCAGCAGCCCTGGAGGGGGGGAGGCTGGCTACACCTTC. It translates to CASSPGGGEAGYTF.

A few counts support this clone. Other DNA sequences in the sample encode the same CDR3. This chain connects TRBV18 to TRBJ1-1, with D perhaps matching TRBD1 (5 bases). Trimming cost V 3 bases and J 11 bases, with 16 bases left between them. CDR3 size: 13 residues. Germline CDR1 KGHSH, CDR2 LQKENI. The CDR3 DNA sequence: TGTGCCAGCTCACCCTCGGACACCCGGAGTGCTTTCTTT. Translated: CASSPSDTRSAFF.

This clone appeared a few times. The rearrangement joins TRBV5-3 to TRBJ2-7; 9 bases are a match to TRBD2. TRBV5-3 falls under the ORF class, with uncertain function. The CDR3 covers 16 residues. This CDR3 is CGPRGTSGRPGYEQYF. For the CDR3, the DNA is TGTGGTCCTCGGGGAACCAGCGGGAGGCCGGGGTACGAGCAGTACTTC.

This chain joins TRBV5-1 and TRBJ2-5; TRBD2 matches at 7 bases. CDR3 length: 16 residues. In germline, CDR1 is SGHRS, CDR2 YFSETQ. The trim removed 1 base at V and 5 bases at J, leaving 11 bases unmatched. CDR3 residues: CASSLSGAGWTETQYF. The CDR3 nucleotides are TGCGCCAGCAGCTTGTCAGGAGCGGGGTGGACGGAGACCCAGTACTTC.

The chain links TRBV25-1 to TRBJ2-1, with 12 nucleotides matching TRBD2. Germline-derived CDR1 and CDR2 are MGHDK and SYGVNS. Trimming removed 10 bases from V and 7 bases from J; junction bases left unmatched: 11. There are 15 residues in the CDR3. The CDR3 DNA is TGTGCCACCTGGGCCAGGACTAGCGGGAAAAATGAGCAGTTCTTC. It translates to CATWARTSGKNEQFF. Drawing the rest from reference TRBV25-1 and TRBJ2-1, the complete variable domain is EADIYQTPRYLVIGTGKKITLECSQTMGHDKMYWYQQDPGMELHLIHYSYGVNSTEKGDLSSESTVSRIRTEHFPLTLESARPSHTSQYLCATWARTSGKNEQFFGPGTRLTVL.

The table lists this clone with a few counts. This sequence joins TRBV6-5 and TRBJ1-4, with unresolved D. The V gene's germline CDR1 is MNHEY and CDR2 SVGAGI. V lost 0 bases, J lost 7 bases, and 12 bases lay in between. This CDR3 is 15 amino acids long. The CDR3 coding sequence is TGTGCCAGCAGTTACTCGAGGTCCGTTGGTGAAAAACTGTTTTTT. This codes for CASSYSRSVGEKLFF.

V is TRBV5-6 and J is TRBJ1-2; 8 bases are a match to TRBD1. V lost 4 bases, J lost 2 bases, and 13 bases stayed unmatched. CDR3 length: 17 residues. The germline V gene has CDR1 SGHDT and CDR2 YYEEEE. In nucleotides, the CDR3 is TGTGCCAGCAGCCCCCTTGTTCCCCGACAGGGGAACTATGGCTACACCTTC. Translating it yields CASSPLVPRQGNYGYTF.

This chain uses TRBV10-2 with TRBJ2-4; 7 nucleotides match TRBD1. The CDR3 spans 15 residues. Trimming cost V 4 bases and J 0 bases; bases outside gene matches: 3. CDR1 WSHSY and CDR2 SAAADI come from the germline V gene. This CDR3 reads CASSADRVAKNIQYF. DNA for the CDR3: TGCGCCAGCAGTGCCGACAGGGTAGCCAAAAACATTCAGTACTTC.

J is TRBJ2-7 and V is TRBV14; the match to TRBD2 covers 8 bases. J lost 4 bases, V lost 1 base, and 12 bases had no gene match. Germline V gene data show CDR1 as SGHDN and CDR2 as FVKESK. The CDR3 is made up of 17 amino acids. The CDR3 loop is CASSQAWGSGSWYEQYF. The CDR3 nucleotides are TGTGCCAGCAGCCAAGCCTGGGGAAGCGGGAGTTGGTACGAGCAGTACTTC.

This clone occurred a few times. Other nucleotide sequences in the sample specify the same CDR3. The chain employs TRBV5-1 and TRBJ2-7; 9 bases match TRBD1. Per germline, CDR1 SGHRS and CDR2 YFSETQ. The J segment lost 1 base and the V segment lost 3 bases, leaving 2 bases of the junction unmatched. The CDR3 sequence is 14 residues long. The CDR3 nucleotides read TGCGCCAGCAGCTCGACAGGGGGATCCTACGAGCAGTACTTC. The encoded protein is CASSSTGGSYEQYF.

This chain connects TRBV7-2 to TRBJ2-3, with 8 nucleotides matching TRBD2. Germline values: CDR1 SGHTA, CDR2 FQGNSA. Trimming at V came to 3 bases and at J to 4 bases, leaving 12 bases not matched to a gene. CDR3 length: 17 amino acids. The CDR3 DNA is TGTGCCAGCAGCTTCCCCTCGGGGGGGGTAGGGGCAGATACGCAGTATTTT. Translation: CASSFPSGGVGADTQYF.

This clone was seen at least ten times. CDR3 region: CASSYALHSYNSPLHF. CDR3 nucleotides: TGTGCCAGCAGTTACGCGCTGCACTCCTATAATTCACCCCTCCACTTT. This sequence joins TRBV6-5 and TRBJ1-6; D not certain. From germline, CDR1 is MNHEY and CDR2 SVGAGI. The germline V and J ends were trimmed by 2 bases and 0 bases, with 8 bases remaining between them. The CDR3 length is 16 residues.

This clone was seen more than once but under ten times. The V gene is TRBV10-3, the J gene TRBJ1-1; TRBD1 matches 9 bases. V dropped 2 bases and J dropped 6; count of bases not matched to a gene: 7. CDR3 length: 15 residues. Germline CDR1 ENHRY, CDR2 SYGVKD. CDR3 nucleotide sequence: TGTGCCATCAGTGAGGTCGTGGGGACAGGGCCTGAAGCTTTCTTT. The encoded protein is CAISEVVGTGPEAFF.

V is TRBV4-1 and J is TRBJ2-2; 8 positions agree with TRBD2. Germline-derived CDR1 and CDR2 are MGHRA and YSYEKL. Trimming removed 2 bases from V and 6 bases from J; junction bases left unmatched: 8. This CDR3 contains 16 residues. The CDR3 loop reads CASSQRLASDSGELFF. CDR3 coding DNA: TGCGCCAGCAGCCAACGACTAGCGAGTGATTCCGGGGAGCTGTTTTTT.

The rearrangement links TRBV5-4 to TRBJ1-1, with 7 positions matching TRBD1. The germline V gene encodes CDR1 SGHNT and CDR2 YYREEE (reference sequence). CDR3 size: 14 residues. J gave up 6 bases and V 2 bases, and 7 bases lay outside the gene matches. CDR3 region: CASSFSDRASEAFF. CDR3 DNA sequence: TGTGCCAGCAGCTTCAGTGACAGGGCTTCTGAAGCTTTCTTT.

The gene calls are TRBV9 and TRBJ1-5; 7 bases are shared with TRBD1. This CDR3 has 14 amino acids. J was trimmed by 4 bases and V by 7 bases; bases with no gene match: 8. Germline V gene lookup returns CDR1 SGDLS and CDR2 YYNGEE. The CDR3 bases are TGTGCCAGCGGCACAGGGGCCTTGAATCAGCCCCAGCATTTT. Translation: CASGTGALNQPQHF.

The J gene is TRBJ1-5, the V gene TRBV6-6, with D hard to call. Deletions cut 8 bases from V and 6 bases from J, with 11 bases between. The CDR3 sequence is 12 residues long. Per germline, CDR1 MNHNY and CDR2 SVGAGI (reference sequence). CDR3 residues: CASGLGSQPQHF. CDR3 sequence (DNA): TGTGCCAGCGGTTTAGGGAGTCAGCCCCAGCATTTT.

The chain joins TRBV6-5 to TRBJ1-5; TRBD1 agrees at 8 bases. There are 15 residues in the CDR3. With 6 bases clipped from V and 6 bases from J, the junction kept 10 bases outside the gene matches. CDR1 MNHEY and CDR2 SVGAGI come from the germline V gene. The CDR3 region is CASSQGQGGLQPQHF. The CDR3 DNA is TGTGCCAGCAGCCAAGGACAGGGCGGTCTTCAGCCCCAGCATTTT.

The chain links TRBV19 to TRBJ2-7; D might be TRBD2 (6 bases). The length of the CDR3 is 13 residues. Germline V CDR1 and CDR2: LNHDA, SQIVND (reference sequence). V dropped 8 bases and J dropped 7 bases, with 18 bases sitting between them. CDR3 protein: CASRDSSLLEQYF. The CDR3 nucleotides are TGTGCCAGTCGGGACTCATCCTTATTGGAGCAGTACTTC. Supplemented by reference TRBV19 and TRBJ2-7, the full variable domain reads DGGITQSPKYLFRKEGQNVTLSCEQNLNHDAMYWYRQDPGQGLRLIYYSQIVNDFQKGDIAEGYSVSREKKESFPLTVTSAQKNPTAFYLCASRDSSLLEQYFGPGTRLTVT.

This clone has only a few counts. At the DNA level, this CDR3 is encoded by other sequences in the same sample as well. The chain recombines TRBV30 with TRBJ1-3; D remains unclear. CDR1 and CDR2 (germline): GTSNPN, SVGIG (reference sequence). This CDR3 has 12 amino acids. The ends were cut back, 0 bases at V and 4 bases at J, with 4 bases in the middle. DNA for the CDR3: TGTGCCTGGAGTGTAGAAGGAAACACCATATATTTT. Its translation: CAWSVEGNTIYF.

V gene TRBV9 combines with J gene TRBJ2-2, with TRBD2 matching 8 bases. V lost 0 bases to trimming and J lost 4 bases; unmatched junction nucleotides: 5. The germline V gene encodes CDR1 SGDLS and CDR2 YYNGEE. This CDR3 region has 16 residues. This CDR3 reads CASSVAGGPGTGELFF. In DNA form, the CDR3 reads TGTGCCAGCAGCGTAGCGGGAGGGCCGGGCACCGGGGAGCTGTTTTTT. The full variable domain, rest sourced from reference TRBV9 and TRBJ2-2, is DSGVTQTPKHLITATGQRVTLRCSPRSGDLSVYWYQQSLDQGLQFLIQYYNGEERAKGNILERFSAQQFPDLHSELNLSSLELGDSALYFCASSVAGGPGTGELFFGEGSRLTVL.

V is TRBV28 and J is TRBJ1-4; no firm D call. V lost 5 bases and J lost 2, with 15 bases in between. The CDR3 has 16 amino acids. Germline values: CDR1 MDHEN, CDR2 SYDVKM. CDR3 DNA sequence: TGTGCCAGCAGTACCCCCTCCGGACGGACTAATGAAAAACTGTTTTTT. This translates into CASSTPSGRTNEKLFF.

This chain links TRBV10-3 with TRBJ2-3, with D possibly being TRBD1 (5 bases). Between the trimmed V and J ends, which lost 7 bases and 2 bases, there was a span of 13 bases. CDR3 size: 14 residues. CDR1 is ENHRY, CDR2 SYGVKD, per germline. CDR3 sequence reads: CAITAKGPTDTQYF. CDR3 DNA sequence: TGTGCCATCACCGCGAAGGGGCCCACAGATACGCAGTATTTT.

Here the CDR3 DNA reads TGCGCCAGCAGCCAAGACAGGGTCGAGGGCTACACCTTC. It translates to CASSQDRVEGYTF. The rearrangement joins TRBV5-1 to TRBJ1-2, with 7 bases identical to TRBD1. This CDR3 comprises 13 residues. Germline V gene sequence: CDR1 SGHRS, CDR2 YFSETQ. V was clipped by 4 bases and J by 8 bases; unmatched bases: 8.